A selection of T cell receptor beta chains follows, all from one sample in a study of blood T cell repertoires in COVID-19. Here immunoSEQ multiplex PCR was the method, and the copy in TCRdb shows in-frame clones only, minus some. The data hold roughly 200,000 clones, with 75% to 90% observed a single time. Material: peripheral blood. These receptors were taken from a woman in her fifties or sixties with acute or convalescent COVID-19. The CDR3 runs from the conserved cysteine through the conserved F or W. D genes are given only for firm matches. Not all rows give a size; the values are once, few, many and, for expanded clones, a class.

d_call: TRBD1; j_call: TRBJ2-1; clone_size: NA; v_call: TRBV11-1; cdr3_length: 15; cdr3_aa: CASSAQGAKWDEQFF; cdr3_nt: TGTGCCAGCAGCGCACAGGGGGCAAAGTGGGATGAGCAGTTCTTC
d_call: TRBD1; j_call: TRBJ1-1; clone_size: NA; v_call: TRBV7-8; cdr3_length: 15; cdr3_aa: CASSLTDRGNTEAFF; cdr3_nt: TGTGCCAGCAGCTTAACCGACAGGGGGAACACTGAAGCTTTCTTT
d_call: TRBD2; j_call: TRBJ2-1; clone_size: NA; v_call: TRBV6-5; cdr3_length: 15; cdr3_aa: CASRPTSGSTNEQFF; cdr3_nt: TGTGCCAGCAGACCTACTAGCGGGAGTACCAATGAGCAGTTCTTC
d_call: TRBD1; j_call: TRBJ1-1; clone_size: NA; v_call: TRBV28; cdr3_length: 15; cdr3_aa: CASSLRGQGFTEAFF; cdr3_nt: TGTGCCAGCAGTTTAAGGGGACAGGGTTTCACTGAAGCTTTCTTT
d_call: NA; j_call: TRBJ1-3; clone_size: few; v_call: TRBV5-8; cdr3_length: 16; cdr3_aa: CASSLMYPGSGNTIYF; cdr3_nt: TGTGCCAGCAGCTTGATGTATCCCGGCTCTGGAAACACCATATATTTT
d_call: TRBD1; j_call: TRBJ1-3; clone_size: NA; v_call: TRBV4-2; cdr3_length: 17; cdr3_aa: CASSRRTGTSSGNTIYF; cdr3_nt: TGTGCCAGCAGCCGGCGGACAGGGACCAGCTCTGGAAACACCATATATTTT
d_call: TRBD1; j_call: TRBJ1-4; clone_size: few; v_call: TRBV6-5; cdr3_length: 14; cdr3_aa: CASSRTGVEEKLFF; cdr3_nt: TGTGCCAGCAGTAGGACAGGGGTGGAAGAAAAACTGTTTTTT
d_call: TRBD2; j_call: TRBJ2-3; clone_size: once; v_call: TRBV10-1; cdr3_length: 16; cdr3_aa: CASSESPGGPADTQYF; cdr3_nt: TGCGCCAGCAGTGAGTCACCGGGAGGGCCAGCAGATACGCAGTATTTT
d_call: NA; j_call: TRBJ2-5; clone_size: NA; v_call: TRBV24-1; cdr3_length: 12; cdr3_aa: CATSGYDETQYF; cdr3_nt: TGTGCCACCAGTGGCTATGATGAGACCCAGTACTTC
d_call: NA; j_call: TRBJ1-1; clone_size: NA; v_call: TRBV6-5; cdr3_length: 15; cdr3_aa: CASKWTYQGITEAFF; cdr3_nt: TGTGCCAGCAAGTGGACATACCAAGGAATCACTGAAGCTTTCTTT
d_call: TRBD1; j_call: TRBJ2-2; clone_size: NA; v_call: TRBV18; cdr3_length: 13; cdr3_aa: CASSRTGVGELFF; cdr3_nt: TGTGCCAGCTCACGGACAGGAGTCGGGGAGCTGTTTTTT
d_call: TRBD2; j_call: TRBJ2-3; clone_size: NA; v_call: TRBV30; cdr3_length: 17; cdr3_aa: CAWSVGTSGSIVDTQYF; cdr3_nt: TGTGCCTGGAGTGTCGGGACTAGCGGGAGTATAGTAGATACGCAGTATTTT
d_call: TRBD2; j_call: TRBJ2-1; clone_size: few; v_call: TRBV7-2; cdr3_length: 14; cdr3_aa: CASSLAAGGYEQFF; cdr3_nt: TGTGCCAGCAGCTTGGCAGCGGGAGGGTATGAGCAGTTCTTC
d_call: TRBD1; j_call: TRBJ1-6; clone_size: NA; v_call: TRBV6-5; cdr3_length: 14; cdr3_aa: CASREDRDHSPLHF; cdr3_nt: TGTGCCAGCAGAGAGGACAGGGATCATTCACCCCTCCACTTT
d_call: TRBD1; j_call: TRBJ2-1; clone_size: NA; v_call: TRBV11-1; cdr3_length: 16; cdr3_aa: CASSLALGQGHGEQFF; cdr3_nt: TGTGCCAGCAGCTTAGCGCTGGGACAGGGACATGGTGAGCAGTTCTTC